Included here is one T cell receptor (beta chain) sequence, with context. V shed 7 bases and J 3 bases; nucleotides not matched to a gene: 6. There are 15 residues in the CDR3. The V gene's germline CDR1 is MDHEN and CDR2 SYDVKM. These data come from a study of blood T cell repertoires in COVID-19. Background on the study: The samples span acute and convalescent COVID-19 from the United States, Italy and Spain.

Libraries were prepared by immunoSEQ multiplex PCR; TCRdb keeps only in-frame clonotypes and omits some of them. The sample has about 75,000 clones, almost 90% seen once. The specimen sequenced was peripheral blood. The TCR comes from a human donor in a cohort sampled during active COVID-19. The chain is built from TRBV28 and TRBJ2-1; 10 bases fit TRBD2. The CDR3 coding sequence is TGTGCCAGCACTCCAGGACTAGCGGTCTACAATGAGCAGTTCTTC. Amino acids: CASTPGLAVYNEQFF.